Each of the 9 T cell receptor beta chains below was sequenced from the same sample in a study of T-cell memory formation after mild COVID-19. TCRdb reanalysed the 5' RACE reads using MiXCR and keeps one entry per CDR3 protein. The sample lists 350,000 to 500,000 distinct CDR3 sequences, 15% to 20% occurring once. Material: PBMCs or a T cell subset sorted from them (not recorded which). The source is a man in his late teens or twenties who had mild COVID-19 (a few samples of this study predate the infection). Cell type and time point are not known.

There are many counts of this clonotype. The chain recombines TRBV5-1 with TRBJ2-2, with 9 bases identical to TRBD1. The germline CDR1 and CDR2 sequences are SGHRS and YFSETQ. The CDR3 sequence is 16 residues long. J gave up 4 bases and V 2 bases, and 6 bases lay outside the gene matches. The CDR3 DNA follows: TGCGCCAGCAGCTTTACAGGGGGCGAAGGCACCGGGGAGCTGTTTTTT. Its protein is CASSFTGGEGTGELFF.

This clonotype appeared a few times. This rearrangement joins TRBV20-1 to TRBJ2-2; 8 nucleotides align to TRBD2. The CDR3 consists of 14 residues. Germline V lookup: CDR1 DFQATT, CDR2 SNEGSKA (reference sequence). V trimming: 3 bases; J trimming: 6 bases; junction bases outside the gene matches: 6. The CDR3 here is CSASFAGGAGELFF. CDR3 in DNA: TGCAGTGCTAGTTTTGCGGGGGGCGCCGGGGAGCTGTTTTTT.

V and J are TRBV4-2 and TRBJ2-2, with D perhaps being TRBD1 or TRBD2 (5 bases each). Germline V gene sequence: CDR1 LGHNA, CDR2 YNFKEQ. Trimming took off 0 bases at V and 5 bases at J, with 13 bases between the two ends. The CDR3 totals 16 residues. The CDR3 loop is CASSQDLGTRTGELFF. DNA for the CDR3: TGTGCCAGCAGCCAAGATTTAGGGACGCGGACCGGGGAGCTGTTTTTT.

The gene calls are TRBV6-6 and TRBJ1-1, with D hard to call. The CDR3 length is 17 residues. V dropped 0 bases and J dropped 2 bases, with 16 bases sitting between them. CDR1 and CDR2 (germline): MNHNY, SVGAGI (reference sequence). In DNA form, the CDR3 reads TGTGCCAGCAGTTACTCGACCCCCATCGTTTCAAACACTGAAGCTTTCTTT. Amino acids: CASSYSTPIVSNTEAFF.

The gene calls are TRBV12-3 or TRBV12-4 and TRBJ2-3, with 7 nucleotides matching TRBD2. The CDR3 length is 15 residues. J lost 0 bases, V lost 3 bases, and 3 bases had no gene match. The CDR3 protein is CASSLAGVSTDTQYF. The CDR3 nucleotides are TGTGCCAGCAGTTTGGCGGGGGTTAGCACAGATACGCAGTATTTT.

This clonotype was counted at least ten times. V gene TRBV4-2 combines with J gene TRBJ2-5; 7 bases match TRBD2. The CDR3 sequence is 15 residues long. The J segment lost 2 bases and the V segment lost 3 bases, leaving 6 bases of the junction unmatched. CDR1 is LGHNA, CDR2 YNFKEQ, per germline. The CDR3 coding sequence is TGTGCCAGCAGCCAGATCCTAGCGGATCAAGAGACCCAGTACTTC. It translates to CASSQILADQETQYF.

The CDR3 DNA reads as TGTGCCAGCAGTACACAGGGTGTACCCTATGGCTACACCTTC. Residues: CASSTQGVPYGYTF. This chain connects TRBV6-5 to TRBJ1-2, with D tentatively TRBD1 (6 bases). V gave up 5 bases and J gave up 4 bases, with 14 bases separating them. Germline V gives CDR1 MNHEY, CDR2 SVGAGI. The CDR3 is made up of 14 amino acids.

There are many counts of this clonotype. The chain is built from TRBV7-2 and TRBJ2-5; TRBD1 matches 10 bases. Germline CDR1 SGHTA, CDR2 FQGNSA. The CDR3 consists of 13 residues. V shed 1 base and J 13 bases; nucleotides not matched to a gene: 6. The CDR3, as DNA: TGTGCCAGCAGCTTAGGAGCGGGACAGGGGTTGTACTTC. Protein product: CASSLGAGQGLYF.

This clonotype was observed a handful of times. The rearrangement links TRBV29-1 to TRBJ1-2; 7 positions match TRBD1. J gave up 2 bases and V 7 bases, and 7 bases lay outside the gene matches. Germline CDR1 SQVTM, CDR2 ANQGSEA. The CDR3 covers 13 residues. CDR3 nucleotide sequence: TGCAGCGCCTTGGGACAGACGAACTATGGCTACACCTTC. Protein sequence: CSALGQTNYGYTF. Combining the CDR3 with reference TRBV29-1 and TRBJ1-2 gives the whole variable domain SAVISQKPSRDICQRGTSLTIQCQVDSQVTMMFWYRQQPGQSLTLIATANQGSEATYESGFVIDKFPISRPNLTFSTLTVSNMSPEDSSIYLCSALGQTNYGYTFGSGTRLTVV.